What follows describes a single T cell receptor (beta chain). Its antigen is unknown. The assay was immunoSEQ multiplex PCR, and TCRdb's table has in-frame clones only and misses some. The sample holds about 64,000 clones, over 60% seen once. Time point here: blood 4 weeks post-SBRT, at nephrectomy. Treatment given: 15 Gy SBRT to primary tumor, nephrectomy 4 weeks later. The tumor was a clear cell renal cell carcinoma. The sample is drawn from a study of radiation and T cells in renal cell carcinoma. Trimming took 2 bases from V and 3 from J, leaving 14 bases between them. The CDR3 contains 15 residues. The V gene's germline CDR1 is SSHAT and CDR2 FNYEAQ (reference sequence). Findings of the study overall: From baseline, blood top tumor clonotypes peaked at 2 weeks post-radiation.

Source: blood, taken from a patient whose treatment included radiotherapy and nephrectomy. This TCR was recovered from a man in his 60s with renal cell carcinoma. V usage is TRBV7-7 and J usage is TRBJ2-7; a possible D gene is TRBD2 (5 bases). The CDR3 is CASSLSAGVGYEQYF. The CDR3 coding sequence is TGTGCCAGCAGCTTATCCGCCGGGGTCGGCTACGAGCAGTACTTC.